Shown below are 8 T cell receptor beta chains from a single sample sequenced in a study of T cell changes during pregnancy in multiple sclerosis. The method was immunoSEQ multiplex PCR; TCRdb's version includes in-frame clones alone and lacks a portion of them. The repertoire consists of about 48,000 clones, with roughly 88% occurring once and the leading ten covering 1.2%. The specimen was CD4+ T cells from peripheral blood mononuclear cells, collected in the second trimester of pregnancy. These receptors all come from a female donor with multiple sclerosis, enrolled in a pregnancy study.

The chain combines TRBV28 with TRBJ2-1; 9 bases agree with TRBD1. Trimming cost V 6 bases and J 6 bases; bases outside gene matches: 9. Germline CDR1 MDHEN, CDR2 SYDVKM. This CDR3 spans 15 amino acids. The CDR3: CASRLGTGPSNEQFF. CDR3 coding DNA: TGTGCCAGCAGACTCGGGACAGGGCCCTCCAATGAGCAGTTCTTC.

The chain has TRBV7-9 and TRBJ1-4, with TRBD1 as a possible D gene (6 bases). The CDR3 is 15 residues long. Trimming shortened V by 3 bases and J by 6 bases, and 14 bases separated the two germline ends. Per germline, CDR1 SEHNR and CDR2 FQNEAQ (reference sequence). The CDR3 spells CASSFSGRGDEKLFF. The CDR3 DNA follows: TGTGCCAGCAGCTTTTCTGGCAGGGGAGATGAAAAACTGTTTTTT.

The chain employs TRBV5-4 and TRBJ2-3; 9 positions match TRBD1. The germline V gene encodes CDR1 SGHNT and CDR2 YYREEE (reference sequence). CDR3 length: 16 amino acids. The junction had 8 bases not matched to a gene; V was cut back by 3 bases and J by 3 bases. The CDR3 reads CASSSPGQGRTDTQYF. The CDR3 DNA reads TGTGCCAGCAGCTCACCGGGACAGGGTAGAACAGATACGCAGTATTTT.

Only one count was recorded for this clone. The genes are TRBV5-1 and TRBJ1-2; tentative D call: TRBD1 (5 bases). The germline V gene has CDR1 SGHRS and CDR2 YFSETQ. CDR3 length equals 13 residues. V was shortened by 0 bases and J by 8 bases, with 11 bases between the two germline ends. The CDR3 sequence is CASSLAGGEGYTF. The CDR3 region has the DNA TGCGCCAGCAGCTTGGCCGGGGGTGAAGGCTACACCTTC.

This rearrangement joins TRBV5-5 to TRBJ1-4, with D uncertain. Germline V lookup: CDR1 SGHKS, CDR2 YYEKEE (reference sequence). This CDR3 comprises 15 residues. V was pared by 0 bases and J by 0 bases, with 6 bases between. The DNA of the CDR3 is TGTGCCAGCAGCTTGGAAGCGGCAACTAATGAAAAACTGTTTTTT. Amino acid sequence: CASSLEAATNEKLFF.

The chain is built from TRBV30 and TRBJ1-4; no firm D call. Germline assignment: CDR1 GTSNPN and CDR2 SVGIG (reference sequence). Trimming pared 0 bases from V and 4 bases from J, leaving 12 bases between. CDR3 length: 15 residues. The CDR3 nucleotides are TGTGCCTGGAGTGTAGCCAGCGGATATAATGAAAAACTGTTTTTT. Translated: CAWSVASGYNEKLFF.

The V and J genes are TRBV19 and TRBJ2-2, with TRBD1 matching over 9 bases. Germline assignment: CDR1 LNHDA and CDR2 SQIVND (reference sequence). This CDR3 contains 16 residues. The junction had 9 bases not matched to a gene; V was cut back by 5 bases and J by 5 bases. CDR3 protein: CASSPGGQGWTGELFF. The CDR3 DNA is TGTGCCAGTAGTCCAGGGGGACAGGGATGGACCGGGGAGCTGTTTTTT.

This rearrangement joins TRBV7-2 to TRBJ2-7, with D possibly being TRBD1 (5 bases). Per germline, CDR1 SGHTA and CDR2 FQGNSA. The CDR3 has 15 amino acids. V was pared by 1 base and J by 2 bases, with 12 bases between. CDR3 protein: CASSLVVETAYEQYF. For the CDR3, the DNA is TGTGCCAGCAGCTTAGTGGTAGAGACAGCCTACGAGCAGTACTTC.